The clone carrying this T cell receptor (beta chain) appeared many times. This sample is drawn from a study of T-cell reconstitution after alpha-beta-depleted transplantation in children. During its preparation, the TCRbeta library received unique molecular identifiers. In TCRdb, the PCR reads were re-called with MiXCR into one record per CDR3 protein. Of about 360,000 distinct CDR3 sequences detected, about 14% appear once; the ten largest clones hold around 4%. In germline, CDR1 is SGHRS, CDR2 YFSETQ. V lost 4 bases and J lost 1; bases outside the gene matches: 3. The CDR3 totals 15 residues. V is TRBV5-1 and J is TRBJ2-3, with TRBD2 matching over 10 bases. The source was PBMCs, collected from the stem cell graft. The sequence came from a human donor who donated a stem cell graft to a child with Fanconi anemia. The CDR3 DNA follows: TGCGCCAGCAGCCCCGGGACTAGCGGCACAGATACGCAGTATTTT. Protein sequence: CASSPGTSGTDTQYF.